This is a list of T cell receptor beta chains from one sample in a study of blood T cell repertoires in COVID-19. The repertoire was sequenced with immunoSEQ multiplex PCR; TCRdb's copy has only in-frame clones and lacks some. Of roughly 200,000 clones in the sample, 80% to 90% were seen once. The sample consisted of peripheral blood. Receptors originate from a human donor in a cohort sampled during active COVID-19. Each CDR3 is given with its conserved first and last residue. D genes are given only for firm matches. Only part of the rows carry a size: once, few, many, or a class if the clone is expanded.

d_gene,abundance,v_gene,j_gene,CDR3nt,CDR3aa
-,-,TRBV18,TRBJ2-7,TGTGCCAGCTCACCCGGTAGCGGCACCTACGAGCAGTACTTC,CASSPGSGTYEQYF
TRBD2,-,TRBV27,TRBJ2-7,TGTGCCAGCAGAGCGGGAGGCCCGGACGAGCAGTACTTC,CASRAGGPDEQYF
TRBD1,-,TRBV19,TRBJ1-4,TGTGCCAGTAGTATTGGGACAGGCGGTGAAAAACTGTTTTTT,CASSIGTGGEKLFF
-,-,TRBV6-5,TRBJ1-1,TGTGCCAGCAGACAATCAACAGGGTCTGCCACTGAAGCTTTCTTT,CASRQSTGSATEAFF
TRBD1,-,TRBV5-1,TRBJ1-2,TGCGCCAGCAGCATAACCGGGACAGGGAGATTAAACTATGGCTACACCTTC,CASSITGTGRLNYGYTF
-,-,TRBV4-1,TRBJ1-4,TGCGCCAGCAGCCAAGAGGGCAGGCCCGGTGAAAAACTGTTTTTT,CASSQEGRPGEKLFF
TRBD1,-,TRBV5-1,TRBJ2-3,TGCGCCAGCAGCCCCCGGACAGGGGCAGCAGATACGCAGTATTTT,CASSPRTGAADTQYF
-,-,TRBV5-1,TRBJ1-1,TGCGCCAGCAGCTTGGCGATTGGACAGTCCGAAGCTTTCTTT,CASSLAIGQSEAFF
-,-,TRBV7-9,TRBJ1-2,TGTGCCAGCTGCCAGGTGTCGATCTATGGCTACACCTTC,CASCQVSIYGYTF
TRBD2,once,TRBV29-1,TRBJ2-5,TGCAGCGTTGAGGGAAGCGGGGGACCCGTCCAGACCCAGTACTTC,CSVEGSGGPVQTQYF
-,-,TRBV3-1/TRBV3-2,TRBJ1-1,TGTGCCAGCAGCCCTCAGAGGTCCAGAACTGAAGCTTTCTTT,CASSPQRSRTEAFF
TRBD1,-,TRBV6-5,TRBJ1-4,TGTGCCAGCAGTTACACACCTCAGGGGGTGAATGAAAAACTGTTTTTT,CASSYTPQGVNEKLFF
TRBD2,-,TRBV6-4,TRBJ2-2,TGTGCCAGCAGTCAAGGACTAGCGGGGTTGACCGGGGAGCTGTTTTTT,CASSQGLAGLTGELFF
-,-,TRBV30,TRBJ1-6,TGTGCCTGGAGTGTACTGGCGGGGCGGGATTCACCCCTCCACTTT,CAWSVLAGRDSPLHF
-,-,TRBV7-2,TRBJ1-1,TGTGCCAGCAGTTACAGCCGGAACACTGAAGCTTTCTTT,CASSYSRNTEAFF
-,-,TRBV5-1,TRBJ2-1,TGCGCCAGCAGCTCCATAGACAGCTTGAGTTTTAATGAGCAGTTCTTC,CASSSIDSLSFNEQFF
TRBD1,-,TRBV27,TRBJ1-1,TGTGCCAGCAGTCCGACCTTCCTGGGACAGGGTGTGAACACTGAAGCTTTCTTT,CASSPTFLGQGVNTEAFF
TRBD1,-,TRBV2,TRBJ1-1,TGTGCCAGCCAGGACAGGGGGACTGAAGCTTTCTTT,CASQDRGTEAFF
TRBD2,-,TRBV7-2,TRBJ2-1,TGTGCCAGCAGCACTCGACTAGCGGGGGGTAATGAGCAGTTCTTC,CASSTRLAGGNEQFF
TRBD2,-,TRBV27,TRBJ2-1,TGTGCCAGCAGTGGACTAGCGCCCTACAATGAGCAGTTCTTC,CASSGLAPYNEQFF
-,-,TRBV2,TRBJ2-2,TGTGCCAGCAGTGAAGCCCGAACAGGGCAAGGAGGGGAGCTGTTTTTT,CASSEARTGQGGELFF
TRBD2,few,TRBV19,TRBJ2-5,TGTGCCAGTAGTACCTCGACTAGCGGCCAAGAGACCCAGTACTTC,CASSTSTSGQETQYF
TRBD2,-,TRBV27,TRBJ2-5,TGTGCCTGCGGGAGGGCCGTCGAGACCCAGTACTTC,CACGRAVETQYF
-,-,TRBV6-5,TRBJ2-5,TGTGCCAGCAGTTTCGCGGCGGTGAAAGAGACCCAGTACTTC,CASSFAAVKETQYF
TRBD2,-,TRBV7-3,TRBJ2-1,TGTGCCAGCAGCCCCTTGGCGGGGGGATACAATGAGCAGTTCTTC,CASSPLAGGYNEQFF
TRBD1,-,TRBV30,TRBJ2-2,TGTGCCTGGGATCCGGGACAGGGGGCCGGGGAGCTGTTTTTT,CAWDPGQGAGELFF
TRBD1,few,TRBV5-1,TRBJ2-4,TGCGCCAGCAGCCGGGCACAGGGGGCCGGAAACATTCAGTACTTC,CASSRAQGAGNIQYF
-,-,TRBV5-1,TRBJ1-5,TGCGCCAGCAGCTTGGCCGGTCTGGGCAATCAGCCCCAGCATTTT,CASSLAGLGNQPQHF
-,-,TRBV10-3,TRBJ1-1,TGTGCCATCAGTCCAATAGGGGGCACTGAAGCTTTCTTT,CAISPIGGTEAFF
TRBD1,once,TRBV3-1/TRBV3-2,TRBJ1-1,TGTGCCAGCAGCCAAGGAGATAGGACAGGCGTATTT,CASSQGDRTGVF
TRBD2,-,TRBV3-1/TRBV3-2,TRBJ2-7,TGTGCCAGCAGCCAAGCCCAACTAGCGGATGGTTACGAGCAGTACTTC,CASSQAQLADGYEQYF
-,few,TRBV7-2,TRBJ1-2,TGTGCCAGCAGCTTAGGATTAGGGGTGAGCTATGGCTACACCTTC,CASSLGLGVSYGYTF
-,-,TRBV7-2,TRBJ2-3,TGTGCCAGCACCCCCCAGTCGAGGTTCACAGATACGCAGTATTTT,CASTPQSRFTDTQYF
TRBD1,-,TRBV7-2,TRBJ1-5,TGTGCCAGCAGCTTAGCCGGCCCGACAGGGGGCATTAGTCAGCCCCAGCATTTT,CASSLAGPTGGISQPQHF
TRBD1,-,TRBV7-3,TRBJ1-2,TGTGCCAGCAGCTTAACCCCTCGGACAGGGGGCAACTATGGCTACACCTTC,CASSLTPRTGGNYGYTF
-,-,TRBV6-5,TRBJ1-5,TGTGCCAGCATCGGAAGGGGCTATAGCAATCAGCCCCAGCATTTT,CASIGRGYSNQPQHF
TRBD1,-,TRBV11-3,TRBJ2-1,TGTGCCAGCAGCCGGACAGGGGATGAGCAGTTCTTC,CASSRTGDEQFF
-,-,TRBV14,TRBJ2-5,TGTGCCAGCAGCCAGAGACCCTACATGCGGCGAGAGACCCAGTACTTC,CASSQRPYMRRETQYF
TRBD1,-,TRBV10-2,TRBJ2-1,TGCGCCACCCAAGGGACAGGGGGCATCAATGAGCAGTTCTTC,CATQGTGGINEQFF